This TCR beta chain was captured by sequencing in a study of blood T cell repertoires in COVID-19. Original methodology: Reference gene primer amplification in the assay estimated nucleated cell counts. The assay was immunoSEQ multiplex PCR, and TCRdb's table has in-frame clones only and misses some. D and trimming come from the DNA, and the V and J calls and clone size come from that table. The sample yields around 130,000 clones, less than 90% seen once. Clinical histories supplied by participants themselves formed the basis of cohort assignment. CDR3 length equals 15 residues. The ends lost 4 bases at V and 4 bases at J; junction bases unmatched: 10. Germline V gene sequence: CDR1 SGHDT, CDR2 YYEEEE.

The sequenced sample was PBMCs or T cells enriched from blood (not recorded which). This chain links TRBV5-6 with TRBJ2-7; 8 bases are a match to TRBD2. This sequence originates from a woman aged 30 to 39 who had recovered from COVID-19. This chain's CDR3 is CASSLGSGGFYEQYF. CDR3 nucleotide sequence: TGTGCCAGCAGCCTCGGGAGCGGGGGCTTTTACGAGCAGTACTTC.